This paragraph covers one T cell receptor (beta chain) sequence. Its antigen is not identified. The repertoire was sequenced with immunoSEQ multiplex PCR; TCRdb's copy has only in-frame clones and lacks some. Of 1,500 to 2,000 clones listed, 82% are singletons. CDR1 is LGHNA and CDR2 is YNFKEQ in the germline V gene. The CDR3 is 16 amino acids. V gave up 4 bases and J gave up 9 bases, with 19 bases separating them. The record originates from a study of chemoradiotherapy in HPV16-positive cancers. Study details: A couple of HPV16-positive patients' cells yielded candidate HPV-specific clones and common motifs. Study outcomes and limitations: HPV-responsive T-cell expansion during chemoradiotherapy was linked to improved recurrence-free survival in HPV16-positive patients.

Over chemoradiotherapy, repertoires were sampled more than once. The clonotype comes from a human donor with HPV-associated anogenital cancer. The source material was tumor tissue, sampled from a patient who underwent chemoradiotherapy. V and J are TRBV4-2 and TRBJ1-6, with a tentative D call TRBD1 (6 bases). The CDR3 sequence is CASSPTSAGDISPLHF. CDR3 bases: TGTGCCAGCAGCCCAACCTCGGCAGGGGATATTTCACCCCTCCACTTT.